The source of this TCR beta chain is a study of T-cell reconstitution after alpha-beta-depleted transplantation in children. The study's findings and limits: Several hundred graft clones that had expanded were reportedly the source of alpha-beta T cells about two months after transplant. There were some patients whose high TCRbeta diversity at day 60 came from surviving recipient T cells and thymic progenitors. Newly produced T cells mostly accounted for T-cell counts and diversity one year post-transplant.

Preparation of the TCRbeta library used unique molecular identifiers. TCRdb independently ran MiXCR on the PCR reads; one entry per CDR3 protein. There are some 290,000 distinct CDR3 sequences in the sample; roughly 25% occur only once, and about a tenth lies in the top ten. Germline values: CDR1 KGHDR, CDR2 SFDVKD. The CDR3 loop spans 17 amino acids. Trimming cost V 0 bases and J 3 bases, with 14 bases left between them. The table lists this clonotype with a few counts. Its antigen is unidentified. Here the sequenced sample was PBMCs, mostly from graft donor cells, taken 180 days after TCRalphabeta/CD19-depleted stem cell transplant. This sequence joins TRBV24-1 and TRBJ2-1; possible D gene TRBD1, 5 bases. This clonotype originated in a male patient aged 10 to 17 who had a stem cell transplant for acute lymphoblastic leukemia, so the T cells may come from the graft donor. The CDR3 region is CATSDLQGSANYNEQFF. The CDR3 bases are TGTGCCACCAGTGATTTGCAGGGAAGCGCTAACTACAATGAGCAGTTCTTC.